The T cell receptor (beta chain) under discussion was sequenced for a study of blood T cell repertoires in COVID-19. The CDR3 sequence is 16 residues long. J was trimmed by 6 bases and V by 3 bases; bases with no gene match: 6. In germline, CDR1 is KGHSH, CDR2 LQKENI. Libraries were prepared by immunoSEQ multiplex PCR; TCRdb keeps only in-frame clonotypes and omits some of them. The sample yields 400,000 to 550,000 clones, roughly 91% seen once. Sequenced: peripheral blood. The rearrangement links TRBV18 to TRBJ2-3, with TRBD2 matching 13 bases. The TCR was taken from a woman aged 25 to 39 with acute or convalescent COVID-19. CDR3 in DNA: TGTGCCAGCTCACCTACTAGCGGGGGGGCAGCGGATACGCAGTATTTT. Its protein is CASSPTSGGAADTQYF. Complete variable domain (other parts from reference TRBV18 and TRBJ2-3): NAGVMQNPRHLVRRRGQEARLRCSPMKGHSHVYWYRQLPEEGLKFMVYLQKENIIDESGMPKERFSAEFPKEGPSILRIQQVVRGDSAAYFCASSPTSGGAADTQYFGPGTRLTVL.